The next 8 T cell receptor beta chains were all read from a single sample in a study of sequential checkpoint blockade in melanoma. Using immunoSEQ multiplex PCR, the repertoire was profiled, and TCRdb retains in-frame clones only, with some absent. The data hold roughly 10,000 clones, with roughly 73% observed a single time. The treatment denotes: randomized to nivolumab then ipilimumab (arm A) or the reverse (arm B). This sample comprised CD8+ T cells sorted from blood (inferred from file names), obtained from a patient given nivolumab and ipilimumab in sequence. These receptors all come from a human donor with melanoma.

By frequency in the sample, this clone is medium-sized. This sequence joins TRBV9 and TRBJ1-6; the D is unclear. Germline CDR1 is SGDLS and CDR2 is YYNGEE. The CDR3 length is 17 residues. Trimming shortened V by 4 bases and J by 0 bases, and 14 bases separated the two germline ends. CDR3 loop: CASSLLEFSSYNSPLHF. The DNA of the CDR3 is TGTGCCAGCAGCCTCTTGGAGTTTAGCTCCTATAATTCACCCCTCCACTTT.

The count of this clone is one. The V gene is TRBV14, the J gene TRBJ2-3; D gene unclear. V shed 3 bases and J shed 12 bases, with 22 bases lying between them. The CDR3 loop spans 15 amino acids. Germline V gives CDR1 SGHDN, CDR2 FVKESK. The CDR3: CASSQFITFQAPQYF. CDR3 coding DNA: TGTGCCAGCAGCCAGTTTATCACGTTTCAGGCCCCCCAGTATTTT.

V gene TRBV27 combines with J gene TRBJ1-5; D unclear. The germline V gene encodes CDR1 MNHEY and CDR2 SMNVEV (reference sequence). V lost 3 bases, J lost 2 bases, and 8 bases lay in between. This CDR3 is 14 amino acids long. CDR3 sequence: CASSLVAGNQPQHF. The CDR3 DNA is TGTGCCAGCAGTTTGGTAGCAGGCAATCAGCCCCAGCATTTT.

This clone has a single count. This sequence joins TRBV2 and TRBJ2-7, with unresolved D. Per germline, CDR1 SNHLY and CDR2 FYNNEI. Trimming stripped 10 bases from V and 3 bases from J, with 7 bases between. The length of the CDR3 is 10 residues. CDR3 sequence (DNA): TGTGCCACCCGCGGCTACGAGCAGTACTTC. It yields the protein CATRGYEQYF. The full variable domain, in which reference TRBV2 and TRBJ2-7 provide the parts outside the CDR3, is EPEVTQTPSHQVTQMGQEVILRCVPISNHLYFYWYRQILGQKVEFLVSFYNNEISEKSEIFDDQFSVERPDGSNFTLKIRSTKLEDSAMYFCATRGYEQYFGPGTRLTVT.

Here the CDR3 reads CASSYGHNTGELFF. The CDR3 nucleotides are TGTGCCAGCAGTTACGGCCATAACACCGGGGAGCTGTTTTTT. The V and J genes are TRBV6-5 and TRBJ2-2; D is uncertain. Germline V CDR1 and CDR2: MNHEY, SVGAGI. V lost 2 bases to trimming and J lost 2 bases, with 6 bases between them. This CDR3 is built from 14 residues.

V is TRBV27 and J is TRBJ2-5, with 8 bases identical to TRBD2. CDR1 is MNHEY and CDR2 is SMNVEV in the germline V gene (reference sequence). This CDR3 region has 15 residues. J was trimmed by 4 bases and V by 7 bases; bases with no gene match: 11. CDR3 loop: CASTFNSGGRETQYF. The DNA of the CDR3 is TGTGCCAGCACCTTTAACTCGGGGGGGAGAGAGACCCAGTACTTC.

The chain combines TRBV7-9 with TRBJ1-1, with a weak D call TRBD1 (5 bases). Germline CDR1 is SEHNR and CDR2 is FQNEAQ (reference sequence). V gave up 4 bases and J gave up 0 bases, with 12 bases separating them. CDR3 size: 15 residues. CDR3 protein: CASSYPGTVNTEAFF. In DNA, the CDR3 is TGTGCCAGCAGCTATCCAGGGACTGTGAACACTGAAGCTTTCTTT. Full variable domain (rest looked up from reference TRBV7-9 and TRBJ1-1): DTGVSQNPRHKITKRGQNVTFRCDPISEHNRLYWYRQTLGQGPEFLTYFQNEAQLEKSRLLSDRFSAERPKGSFSTLEIQRTEQGDSAMYLCASSYPGTVNTEAFFGQGTRLTVV.

The genes are TRBV5-4 and TRBJ2-3, with D unclear. V was shortened by 4 bases and J by 0 bases, with 9 bases between the two germline ends. Germline V gene data show CDR1 as SGHNT and CDR2 as YYREEE (reference sequence). The CDR3 contains 14 residues. Here the CDR3 reads CASSLSGSTDTQYF. The CDR3 bases are TGTGCCAGCAGCCTTTCGGGTAGCACAGATACGCAGTATTTT.